Shown below are 32 T cell receptor beta chains from a single sample sequenced in a study of cytomegalovirus exposure and HLA in healthy donors. Vbeta (60) and Jbeta (13) primers were used in the PCR. TCRdb's copy holds only in-frame clones and misses some; the assay was immunoSEQ multiplex PCR. Of about 190,000 clones listed, around 75% are singletons. The sequenced sample was PBMCs. All receptors derive from a man between 40 and 49 years old in good health and CMV-seropositive.

This clone was seen more than once but under ten times. The chain couples TRBV7-9 to TRBJ2-3, with 8 bases identical to TRBD1. The CDR3 spans 17 residues. V shed 5 bases and J 1 base; nucleotides not matched to a gene: 11. Per the germline V gene, CDR1 is SEHNR and CDR2 is FQNEAQ (reference sequence). This chain's CDR3 is CASSPRQGAKGTDTQYF. CDR3 DNA sequence: TGTGCCAGCAGCCCCCGTCAGGGGGCGAAGGGCACAGATACGCAGTATTTT.

The CDR3 spells CASSGTIGTANTGELFF. CDR3 nucleotide sequence: TGTGCCAGCAGCGGTACAATCGGGACAGCGAACACCGGGGAGCTGTTTTTT. V and J are TRBV9 and TRBJ2-2, with 7 bases aligning to TRBD1. V gave up 3 bases and J gave up 0 bases; unmatched junction bases: 8. Germline-derived CDR1 and CDR2 are SGDLS and YYNGEE. The CDR3 covers 17 residues.

Only a few counts were recorded for this clone. The gene calls are TRBV11-3 and TRBJ1-2; no firm D call. The CDR3 loop spans 13 amino acids. Trimming pared 5 bases from V and 4 bases from J, leaving 11 bases between. CDR1 is SGHNT, CDR2 YENEEA, per germline. CDR3 in DNA: TGTGCCAGCAGCCCAGACGGAGTCTATGGCTACACCTTC. As protein: CASSPDGVYGYTF.

This clone was counted a few times. J is TRBJ2-2 and V is TRBV6-4, with a tentative D call TRBD2 (5 bases). The V and J ends lost 3 bases and 6 bases respectively, with 14 bases between them. Germline loops: CDR1 MRHNA, CDR2 SNTAGT. CDR3 size: 15 residues. The CDR3 sequence: CASSESPARAGELFF. Written as DNA, the CDR3 is TGTGCCAGCAGTGAATCCCCCGCGAGGGCCGGGGAGCTGTTTTTT.

The chain carries TRBV7-2 and TRBJ1-4; 10 nucleotides match TRBD1. The CDR3 is 17 residues long. J was trimmed by 0 bases and V by 3 bases; bases with no gene match: 4. Germline CDR1 and CDR2: SGHTA and FQGNSA. The DNA of the CDR3 is TGTGCCAGCAGCTTGGACAGGGGGTTCCCAACTAATGAAAAACTGTTTTTT. Translating it yields CASSLDRGFPTNEKLFF.

The chain recombines TRBV9 with TRBJ2-5, with 9 bases identical to TRBD1. The V gene end was trimmed by 0 bases and the J gene end by 3 bases; junction bases not matched to a gene: 3. CDR1 and CDR2 from the germline V gene are SGDLS and YYNGEE. The CDR3 sequence is 15 residues long. In nucleotides, the CDR3 is TGTGCCAGCAGCGTAGCAGGGACAGGGAAAGAGACCCAGTACTTC. It specifies CASSVAGTGKETQYF.

The V and J genes are TRBV19 and TRBJ2-5; tentative D call: TRBD2 (5 bases). The CDR3 runs 14 residues. The germline V gene encodes CDR1 LNHDA and CDR2 SQIVND (reference sequence). Trimming shortened V by 1 base and J by 1 base, and 7 bases separated the two germline ends. The CDR3 is CASSIAGFQETQYF. The CDR3 DNA reads TGTGCCAGTAGTATAGCGGGGTTCCAAGAGACCCAGTACTTC.

This chain connects TRBV28 to TRBJ2-5, with TRBD2 matching over 12 bases. Germline lookup yields CDR1 MDHEN and CDR2 SYDVKM. This CDR3 has 13 residues. Trimming at V came to 8 bases and at J to 4 bases, leaving 2 bases not matched to a gene. The CDR3 DNA follows: TGTGCCAGCGAACTAGCGGGGGGAGAGACCCAGTACTTC. This translates into CASELAGGETQYF.

This chain uses TRBV7-9 with TRBJ2-7, with 7 bases that match TRBD2. V gave up 3 bases and J gave up 5 bases; unmatched junction bases: 4. The CDR3 extends over 13 amino acids. Germline values: CDR1 SEHNR, CDR2 FQNEAQ (reference sequence). The CDR3 protein is CASSLTSPHEQYF. The CDR3 DNA follows: TGTGCCAGCAGCTTGACTAGCCCCCACGAGCAGTACTTC.

This chain links TRBV9 with TRBJ2-1, with a tentative D call TRBD1 (6 bases). The germline gives CDR1 SGDLS, CDR2 YYNGEE. The CDR3 is 16 residues long. The germline V and J ends were trimmed by 0 bases and 0 bases, with 10 bases remaining between them. The DNA of the CDR3 is TGTGCCAGCAGCGTAGTCGGGACATCCTCCTACAATGAGCAGTTCTTC. It encodes CASSVVGTSSYNEQFF.

This clone was seen a handful of times. J is TRBJ2-5 and V is TRBV5-1; tentatively, D is TRBD1 (8 bases). V dropped 4 bases and J dropped 4 bases, with 23 bases sitting between them. The CDR3 is made up of 17 amino acids. Germline lookup yields CDR1 SGHRS and CDR2 YFSETQ. The CDR3 coding sequence is TGCGCCAGCAGCGCCGACTCAACAGGGGGACTAAGAGAGACCCAGTACTTC. Its protein product is CASSADSTGGLRETQYF.

The CDR3 nucleotides are TGTGCCAGCAGTGAGAATAGGCAGGGGTTTGGCTACACCTTC. Its translation: CASSENRQGFGYTF. The rearrangement uses TRBV25-1 and TRBJ1-2, with a possible D match to TRBD1 (6 bases). Trimming left V 3 bases short and J 7 bases short, with 15 bases between. Germline CDR1 is MGHDK and CDR2 is SYGVNS. The CDR3 is 14 residues long.

This rearrangement joins TRBV15 to TRBJ1-2, with no clear D. Germline CDR1 and CDR2: LNHNV and YYDKDF (reference sequence). The CDR3 extends over 17 amino acids. The ends were cut back, 5 bases at V and 8 bases at J, with 27 bases in the middle. As DNA, the CDR3 is TGTGCCACCAGCCTCGAGACGGCCAGCGTACTAAGTGGGGGCTACACCTTC. Translation gives CATSLETASVLSGGYTF.

V is TRBV29-1 and J is TRBJ1-1, with 8 bases that match TRBD1. V shed 7 bases, J shed 3 bases, and the junction held 7 bases outside the gene matches. The germline gives CDR1 SQVTM, CDR2 ANQGSEA. The CDR3 runs to 13 residues. The CDR3 DNA reads TGCAGCGCCCGGACAGGGCGGGACACTGAAGCTTTCTTT. This sequence encodes CSARTGRDTEAFF.

The V and J genes are TRBV9 and TRBJ2-3; D might be TRBD2 (7 bases). V was trimmed by 2 bases and J by 3 bases, leaving 19 bases between them. The CDR3 totals 17 residues. Germline-derived CDR1 and CDR2 are SGDLS and YYNGEE. In DNA, the CDR3 is TGTGCCAGCAGCGTTTCGGGGGGCATATCACGAACAGATACGCAGTATTTT. Residues: CASSVSGGISRTDTQYF.

This clone occurred a few times. Written as DNA, the CDR3 is TGCGCCAGCAGCCGCTATCTCGGGAACACAGATACGCAGTATTTT. Its protein is CASSRYLGNTDTQYF. The chain combines TRBV4-3 with TRBJ2-3; tentative D call: TRBD2 (5 bases). The V and J ends lost 4 bases and 2 bases respectively, with 13 bases between them. CDR1 and CDR2 from the germline V gene are LGHNA and YSLEER. The CDR3 is 15 residues long.

The chain has TRBV9 and TRBJ1-3; D possibly corresponds to TRBD1 (5 bases). This CDR3 has 14 amino acids. Per the germline V gene, CDR1 is SGDLS and CDR2 is YYNGEE. V lost 0 bases to trimming and J lost 8 bases, with 12 bases between them. In nucleotides, the CDR3 is TGTGCCAGCAGCGTAGCCGGGCTCAGGGACACCATATATTTT. It yields the protein CASSVAGLRDTIYF. The whole variable domain, filled in from reference TRBV9 and TRBJ1-3, reads DSGVTQTPKHLITATGQRVTLRCSPRSGDLSVYWYQQSLDQGLQFLIQYYNGEERAKGNILERFSAQQFPDLHSELNLSSLELGDSALYFCASSVAGLRDTIYFGEGSWLTVV.

This chain connects TRBV7-9 to TRBJ1-1, with D uncertain. V lost 5 bases and J 3 bases, leaving 13 bases between the germline ends. Germline V gene sequence: CDR1 SEHNR, CDR2 FQNEAQ (reference sequence). The CDR3 is 14 amino acids. The CDR3 DNA reads as TGTGCCAGCAGCCACGTCCCTTCGGACACTGAAGCTTTCTTT. Translating it yields CASSHVPSDTEAFF.

This chain uses TRBV4-2 with TRBJ1-4; D is possibly TRBD1 (6 bases). CDR3 length: 19 amino acids. The germline V gene encodes CDR1 LGHNA and CDR2 YNFKEQ. V dropped 4 bases and J dropped 3 bases, with 24 bases sitting between them. The CDR3 sequence is CASSPRSGGGGVSNEKLFF. The DNA for the CDR3 is TGTGCCAGCAGCCCCCGGTCGGGGGGCGGGGGTGTATCTAATGAAAAACTGTTTTTT.

The chain joins TRBV5-1 to TRBJ2-5; tentative D call: TRBD1 (5 bases). Trimming pared 2 bases from V and 2 bases from J, leaving 7 bases between. In germline, CDR1 is SGHRS, CDR2 YFSETQ. This CDR3 has 13 amino acids. CDR3 coding DNA: TGCGCCAGCAGCTTCGACAGTCAAGAGACCCAGTACTTC. Amino acids: CASSFDSQETQYF. Full variable domain (rest looked up from reference TRBV5-1 and TRBJ2-5): KAGVTQTPRYLIKTRGQQVTLSCSPISGHRSVSWYQQTPGQGLQFLFEYFSETQRNKGNFPGRFSGRQFSNSRSEMNVSTLELGDSALYLCASSFDSQETQYFGPGTRLLVL.

This chain's CDR3 is CASSFGRGGHNEQFF. DNA for the CDR3: TGTGCCAGCAGCTTTGGTAGGGGGGGCCACAATGAGCAGTTCTTC. V gene TRBV5-4 combines with J gene TRBJ2-1; tentatively, D is TRBD2 (7 bases). The CDR3 runs to 15 residues. The V gene lost 2 bases and the J gene lost 5 bases, with 14 bases spanning the gap. From germline, CDR1 is SGHNT and CDR2 YYREEE (reference sequence).

The chain has TRBV19 and TRBJ2-2; D may be TRBD2 (7 bases). The V gene lost 6 bases and the J gene lost 1 base, with 21 bases spanning the gap. CDR1 and CDR2 (germline): LNHDA, SQIVND (reference sequence). The CDR3 has 18 residues. CDR3 protein: CASSDGRGFFRNTGELFF. CDR3 bases: TGTGCCAGTAGCGATGGGAGGGGGTTCTTCCGGAACACCGGGGAGCTGTTTTTT.

This chain links TRBV9 with TRBJ2-7; 11 nucleotides line up with TRBD1. This CDR3 region has 16 residues. The germline V gene encodes CDR1 SGDLS and CDR2 YYNGEE. V was clipped by 0 bases and J by 5 bases; unmatched bases: 7. CDR3 DNA sequence: TGTGCCAGCAGCGTAGCTCCCGGACAGGGGGCCCACGAGCAGTACTTC. Translating gives CASSVAPGQGAHEQYF.

In this sample, this clone turned up once. J is TRBJ1-2 and V is TRBV12-2. TRBV12-2 counts as a pseudogene. The CDR3 sequence is 16 residues long. CDR3 nucleotides: TGTGCAAGTCGCTTAATCAGCTGGGAGTGTGTGGCTGGCTACACCTTC. This sequence encodes CASRLISWECVAGYTF.

The chain carries TRBV7-6 and TRBJ2-7, with 11 bases matching TRBD2. This CDR3 is 15 amino acids long. Germline values: CDR1 SGHVS, CDR2 FNYEAQ. V dropped 0 bases and J dropped 6; count of bases not matched to a gene: 4. The CDR3, as DNA: TGTGCCAGCAGCTTAGCGGAGACTAGCGGGATCGAGCAGTACTTC. Its translation is CASSLAETSGIEQYF.

The rearrangement joins TRBV6-5 to TRBJ2-5; 8 nucleotides match TRBD2. Germline V CDR1 and CDR2: MNHEY, SVGAGI. Losses at the gene ends were 6 bases for V and 5 bases for J; bases not matched to a gene: 8. The CDR3 loop spans 14 amino acids. Here the CDR3 DNA reads TGTGCCAGCAGCATAAGCGGGGGAGGGGAGACCCAGTACTTC. Translating it yields CASSISGGGETQYF.

The gene calls are TRBV7-2 and TRBJ2-4; D might be TRBD1 (6 bases). Trimming removed 5 bases from V and 0 bases from J, with 20 bases in between. The CDR3 loop spans 18 amino acids. Germline CDR1 and CDR2: SGHTA and FQGNSA. In DNA, the CDR3 is TGTGCCAGCAGCAGAAAGGACTTAGGACAGCTAGCCAAAAACATTCAGTACTTC. It yields the protein CASSRKDLGQLAKNIQYF.

The chain carries TRBV27 and TRBJ1-5; D remains ambiguous. CDR1 and CDR2 (germline): MNHEY, SMNVEV (reference sequence). The length of the CDR3 is 14 residues. The V gene lost 6 bases and the J gene lost 2 bases, with 11 bases spanning the gap. This chain's CDR3 is CASRPIGGNQPQHF. DNA of the CDR3: TGTGCCAGCAGGCCCATCGGGGGCAATCAGCCCCAGCATTTT.

This sequence joins TRBV2 and TRBJ1-2; the D is unclear. Germline loops: CDR1 SNHLY, CDR2 FYNNEI. CDR3 size: 11 residues. Trimming pared 3 bases from V and 8 bases from J, leaving 7 bases between. CDR3 sequence reads: CASSDLLGYTF. The CDR3 DNA is TGTGCCAGCAGTGATTTACTCGGCTACACCTTC.

The chain joins TRBV19 to TRBJ2-7, with D tentatively TRBD2 (6 bases). V lost 5 bases and J lost 0, with 11 bases in between. The CDR3 spans 14 residues. CDR1 and CDR2 (germline): LNHDA, SQIVND (reference sequence). CDR3 sequence: CASSSGVSSYEQYF. As DNA, the CDR3 is TGTGCCAGTAGTTCGGGGGTGAGCTCCTACGAGCAGTACTTC.

The chain is built from TRBV5-1 and TRBJ1-1, with D perhaps TRBD1 (5 bases). Germline CDR1 and CDR2: SGHRS and YFSETQ. Trimming left V 4 bases short and J 1 base short, with 8 bases between. This CDR3 is built from 13 residues. The CDR3 loop reads CASSPGQNTEAFF. The CDR3 DNA follows: TGCGCCAGCAGCCCCGGACAGAACACTGAAGCTTTCTTT.

CDR3 sequence: CASSLGGVNTGELFF. CDR3 in DNA: TGCGCCAGCAGCTTGGGGGGCGTTAACACCGGGGAGCTGTTTTTT. The V and J genes are TRBV5-1 and TRBJ2-2, with a possible D match to TRBD1 (5 bases). Germline CDR1 and CDR2: SGHRS and YFSETQ. CDR3 length: 15 amino acids. V was shortened by 0 bases and J by 2 bases, with 8 bases between the two germline ends.